The 13 T cell receptor beta chains below come from one sample, sequenced in a study of T cells in Graves' hyperthyroidism and ophthalmopathy. The CDR3 regions of TCR beta were amplified from RNA transcripts. TCR CDR3 regions were first amplified by RT-PCR with HTBI primers. From the multiplex PCR reads, TCRdb called clonotypes with MiXCR, one entry per CDR3 protein. Of a few hundred thousand distinct CDR3 sequences listed, roughly 14% are singletons. The specimen sequenced was blood. These receptors all come from a man aged 25 to 40 with Graves' hyperthyroidism that later progressed to Graves' ophthalmopathy.

This clonotype showed up many times. The chain employs TRBV9 and TRBJ2-3; 7 bases are a match to TRBD2. Looked up from germline, CDR1 is SGDLS and CDR2 is YYNGEE. Unmatched junction bases numbered 14, after V lost 0 bases and J lost 4 bases. CDR3 length: 18 amino acids. Here the CDR3 DNA reads TGTGCCAGCAGCGTAGGGGGCAGGGAGGGTGTGGTAGCAGATACGCAGTATTTT. It encodes CASSVGGREGVVADTQYF.

A few counts support this clonotype. V gene TRBV30 combines with J gene TRBJ1-6; TRBD1 is a possible D gene (5 bases). The CDR3 is 14 amino acids. Germline CDR1 GTSNPN, CDR2 SVGIG (reference sequence). Trimming removed 6 bases at V and 7 bases at J, with 16 bases between. This chain's CDR3 is CACSRQKINSPLHF. For the CDR3, the DNA is TGTGCCTGCAGTAGACAGAAGATAAATTCACCCCTCCACTTT. The full variable domain, its missing parts supplied by reference TRBV30 and TRBJ1-6, is SQTIHQWPATLVQPVGSPLSLECTVEGTSNPNLYWYRQAAGRGLQLLFYSVGIGQISSEVPQNLSASRPQDRQFILSSKKLLLSDSGFYLCACSRQKINSPLHFGNGTRLTVT.

There are many counts of this clonotype. The chain has TRBV6-1 and TRBJ1-1; no clear D. Germline CDR1 is MNHNS and CDR2 is SASEGT. The CDR3 sequence is 11 residues long. Trimming removed 5 bases from V and 6 bases from J, with 7 bases in between. The chain's CDR3 is CASSYLAEAFF. CDR3 DNA sequence: TGTGCCAGCAGTTATCTCGCTGAAGCTTTCTTT.

In regard to this clonotype: A much larger clonotype is one base distant, so this may be a read error. The chain recombines TRBV13 with TRBJ1-4; TRBD1 aligns across 9 bases. In germline, CDR1 is PRHDT, CDR2 FYEKMQ (reference sequence). The CDR3 contains 15 residues. The CDR3 region has the DNA TGTGCCAGCAGCATCTACGGGACAGGGCTGGAAAAACCGTTTTTT. This codes for CASSIYGTGLEKPFF.

This clonotype was recorded a few times. This chain uses TRBV18 with TRBJ2-1, with 7 bases aligning to TRBD2. Trimming at V came to 3 bases and at J to 8 bases, leaving 10 bases not matched to a gene. This CDR3 contains 15 residues. Germline CDR1 reads KGHSH; CDR2 reads LQKENI. CDR3 sequence (DNA): TGTGCCAGCTCACCCCGACTAGGCCGGGAGGATGAGCAGTTCTTC. It translates to CASSPRLGREDEQFF.

CDR3 nucleotide sequence: TGTGCCAGCAGTTACTGGGGACAGGGACTTACTAATGAAAAACTGTTTTTT. Translation: CASSYWGQGLTNEKLFF. The V gene is TRBV6-5, the J gene TRBJ1-4; 9 bases fit TRBD1. V lost 1 base and J lost 2; bases outside the gene matches: 5. Germline CDR1 is MNHEY and CDR2 is SVGAGI. The CDR3 sequence is 17 residues long.

In this sample, this clonotype turned up a few times. The rearrangement links TRBV2 to TRBJ2-2; D not certain. V lost 4 bases and J lost 6, with 12 bases in between. The CDR3 consists of 14 residues. Germline V lookup: CDR1 SNHLY, CDR2 FYNNEI. CDR3 bases: TGTGCCAGCAGTGGAGTTACTGTCGCCGGGGAGCTGTTTTTT. Translation gives CASSGVTVAGELFF. Full variable domain (remainder filled in from reference TRBV2 and TRBJ2-2): EPEVTQTPSHQVTQMGQEVILRCVPISNHLYFYWYRQILGQKVEFLVSFYNNEISEKSEIFDDQFSVERPDGSNFTLKIRSTKLEDSAMYFCASSGVTVAGELFFGEGSRLTVL.

The chain couples TRBV28 to TRBJ2-1; TRBD1 matches 9 bases. V lost 7 bases and J lost 10; bases outside the gene matches: 5. CDR1 is MDHEN, CDR2 SYDVKM, per germline. The CDR3 is 12 amino acids. This CDR3 is CASNPTGGEQFF. The CDR3 region has the DNA TGTGCCAGCAACCCTACAGGGGGCGAGCAGTTCTTC.

Comments on this clonotype: A read error may explain this, as a much larger clone is one base away. V gene TRBV29-1 combines with J gene TRBJ2-3; D call uncertain. V lost 2 bases to trimming and J lost 3 bases, with 15 bases between them. The CDR3 is 15 amino acids. Germline V gives CDR1 SQVTM, CDR2 ANQGSEA. The CDR3 protein is CSVELRQVRTDTQYF. DNA for the CDR3: TGCAGCGTTGAATTGCGTCAGGTGAGGACAGATACGCAGTATTTT.

This clonotype was detected many times. V gene TRBV5-1 combines with J gene TRBJ1-5; a possible D gene is TRBD1 (6 bases). V lost 4 bases, J lost 6 bases, and 11 bases lay in between. This CDR3 comprises 13 residues. In germline, CDR1 is SGHRS, CDR2 YFSETQ. CDR3 amino acids: CASSEQGTQPQHF. In DNA, the CDR3 is TGCGCCAGCAGCGAACAGGGAACTCAGCCCCAGCATTTT.

This clonotype came up a few times. The chain is built from TRBV5-4 and TRBJ2-7; 8 positions match TRBD1. CDR1 SGHNT and CDR2 YYREEE come from the germline V gene (reference sequence). The CDR3 length is 16 residues. The trim removed 4 bases at V and 4 bases at J, leaving 13 bases unmatched. The CDR3 loop reads CASSRGTGSPEYEQYF. The CDR3 DNA is TGTGCCAGCAGCAGAGGGACAGGCTCGCCTGAATACGAGCAGTACTTC. The whole variable domain, filled in from reference TRBV5-4 and TRBJ2-7, reads ETGVTQSPTHLIKTRGQQVTLRCSSQSGHNTVSWYQQALGQGPQFIFQYYREEENGRGNFPPRFSGLQFPNYSSELNVNALELDDSALYLCASSRGTGSPEYEQYFGPGTRLTVT.

The chain couples TRBV7-6 to TRBJ1-4; the D gene is possibly TRBD1 (5 bases). CDR1 is SGHVS and CDR2 is FNYEAQ in the germline V gene. There are 14 residues in the CDR3. V was clipped by 5 bases and J by 5 bases, with 12 bases between them. In nucleotides, the CDR3 is TGTGCCAGCAGCCCGGGACTACCGAATGAAAAACTGTTTTTT. This codes for CASSPGLPNEKLFF.

The genes are TRBV24-1 and TRBJ2-1; 10 positions agree with TRBD2. V gave up 4 bases and J gave up 2 bases; unmatched junction bases: 4. The CDR3 has 16 amino acids. CDR1 is KGHDR and CDR2 is SFDVKD in the germline V gene. In DNA form, the CDR3 reads TGTGCCACCAGTGACTCCCTAGCGGGGGCCTACAATGAGCAGTTCTTC. Amino acid sequence: CATSDSLAGAYNEQFF.